This T cell receptor (beta chain) appears in the sequencing data of a study of blood T cell repertoires in COVID-19. The CDR3 sequence is 13 residues long. The germline CDR1 and CDR2 sequences are SGHTA and FQGNSA. The V and J ends lost 5 bases and 8 bases, in that order; junction bases with no gene match: 7. Clones were read by immunoSEQ multiplex PCR, and TCRdb kept only the in-frame ones, dropping some. Among tens of thousands of clones listed, about 83% were seen once. What was sequenced was peripheral blood. The chain uses TRBV7-2 and TRBJ1-2; TRBD1 matches at 8 bases. This TCR derives from a man aged 60 to 75 with acute or convalescent COVID-19. CDR3 DNA sequence: TGTGCCAGCAGCCAGACAGGGGCGAAGGGCTACACCTTC. Translation gives CASSQTGAKGYTF.